A selection of T cell receptor beta chains follows, all from one sample in a study of blood T cells in healthy people across ages. TCRdb reprocessed the 5' RACE reads with MiXCR, giving one entry per CDR3 protein. The sample records about 1.5 million distinct CDR3 sequences, about 40% being singletons. The sequenced sample was blood. These receptors were collected from a woman between 18 and 29 years old in good health. Both conserved end residues are part of each CDR3. D genes are given only for firm matches. Only part of the rows carry a size: once, few, many, or a class if the clone is expanded.

>-|TRBV5-6|TRBJ1-6|-
TGTGCCAGCAGCACTCAGGAAAGCTCCTATAATTCACCCCTCCACTTT
CASSTQESSYNSPLHF
>-|TRBV27|TRBJ1-1|-
TGTGCCAGCAGTTTATTGTACAGCCTGGACACTGAAGCTTTCTTT
CASSLLYSLDTEAFF
>TRBD2|TRBV20-1|TRBJ2-1|few
TGCAGTGCTAGAGGGGGGACTAGCGGGAGCTCCTACAATGAGCAGTTCTTC
CSARGGTSGSSYNEQFF
>-|TRBV2|TRBJ1-2|few
TGTGCCAGCAGTGAAAAGGCGGGGGGGTTATATGGCTACACCTTC
CASSEKAGGLYGYTF
>-|TRBV18|TRBJ1-1|-
TGTGCCAGCACCTTATTGTATGGGAACACTGAAGCTTTCTTT
CASTLLYGNTEAFF
>-|TRBV6-1|TRBJ2-7|many
TGTGCCAGCAGTGAAGTAAGGGCCTACGAGCAGTACTTC
CASSEVRAYEQYF
>-|TRBV25-1|TRBJ2-7|few
TGTGCCAGCAAATCTTTCTACGAGCAGTACTTC
CASKSFYEQYF
>-|TRBV29-1|TRBJ1-1|-
TGCAGCGTTGAAAGAAGGGGCCCCCTTAAGAACACTGAAGCTTTCTTT
CSVERRGPLKNTEAFF
>-|TRBV28|TRBJ2-5|-
TGTGCCAGCAGTCTCAAAAGTAGTCTAGCGCTAGAGACCCAGTACTTC
CASSLKSSLALETQYF
>TRBD1|TRBV6-1|TRBJ1-2|-
TGTGCCAGCAGCGAGGGAGGGACAGGGGGCGAGAGCTACACCTTC
CASSEGGTGGESYTF
>-|TRBV5-1|TRBJ1-5|-
TGCGCCAGCAGCTTAACAACTCAGGGTCAGCCCCAGCATTTT
CASSLTTQGQPQHF
>TRBD1|TRBV29-1|TRBJ1-1|few
TGCAGCGTCACCTTCCCGGGACAGGGTCAGGCTGAAGCTTTCTTT
CSVTFPGQGQAEAFF
>-|TRBV21-1|TRBJ1-4|-
TGTGCCAGCAGCAAACGGACAGGGCGAAGCGAAAAACTGTTTTTT
CASSKRTGRSEKLFF
>TRBD2|TRBV6-1|TRBJ2-1|few
TGTGCCAGCAGCACCGTCGCGCTAGCGGGGGTTCCAAATGAGCAGTTCTTC
CASSTVALAGVPNEQFF
>-|TRBV2|TRBJ2-7|once
TGTGCCAGGAAAACGGGGTCGGGGCAGGATGCGAAGCAGTACTTC
CARKTGSGQDAKQYF
>TRBD1|TRBV4-1|TRBJ1-6|few
TGCGCCAGCAGCCAAGATAGGGGACAGCATTCACCCCTCCACTTT
CASSQDRGQHSPLHF
>TRBD2|TRBV28|TRBJ2-1|few
TGTGCCAGCAGCCTGAGCGGGGGGGGAAACTACAATGAGCAGTTCTTC
CASSLSGGGNYNEQFF
>TRBD1|TRBV4-1|TRBJ1-1|-
TGCGCCAGCAGGGAGACAGGGGAGAGAGGAGCTTTCTTT
CASRETGERGAFF
>TRBD2|TRBV6-5|TRBJ2-7|-
TGTGCCAGCAGTTACTCGACGGTAGTAGGGACTAGCCTCGAGCAGTACTTC
CASSYSTVVGTSLEQYF
>-|TRBV2|TRBJ2-3|-
TGTGCCAGCAGTGAAGCGTCCCCGGCAGGAACAGATACGCAGTATTTT
CASSEASPAGTDTQYF
>-|TRBV18|TRBJ1-1|-
TGTGCCAGCTCACCACCGACAGACACTGAAGCTTTCTTT
CASSPPTDTEAFF
>-|TRBV5-5|TRBJ1-1|few
TGTGCCAGCAGTTTGGGACACTCCACTGAAGCTTTCTTT
CASSLGHSTEAFF